Listed below are T cell receptor beta chains from one sample, sequenced in a study of cytomegalovirus exposure and HLA in healthy donors. Clones were read by immunoSEQ multiplex PCR, and TCRdb kept only the in-frame ones, dropping some. Among roughly 180,000 clones listed, 76% were seen once. The source material was PBMCs. Source of these receptors: a female donor in good health and CMV-seronegative. Both conserved end residues are part of each CDR3. A D gene is named only where the DNA matches it firmly. Rows may omit the clone size; those that give it use once, few, many or a size class.

>TRBD2|TRBV29-1|TRBJ2-7|once
CSVASGLAGINEQYF
TGCAGCGTTGCATCTGGTCTAGCGGGGATAAACGAGCAGTACTTC
>-|TRBV4-1|TRBJ2-7|-
CASSQEAGYEQYF
TGCGCCAGCAGCCAAGAAGCGGGCTACGAGCAGTACTTC
>TRBD1|TRBV5-6|TRBJ1-5|-
CASSSGQGRQPQHF
TGTGCCAGCAGCTCGGGACAGGGCCGTCAACCCCAGCATTTT
>-|TRBV5-4|TRBJ2-3|-
CASSSGTEGDTQYF
TGTGCCAGCAGCTCCGGGACGGAGGGGGATACGCAGTATTTT
>TRBD1|TRBV18|TRBJ2-3|-
CASSPMRQGAGDTQYF
TGTGCCAGCTCACCAATGAGGCAGGGGGCTGGAGATACGCAGTATTTT
>TRBD2|TRBV7-8|TRBJ2-3|-
CASGLAGGSNTQYF
TGTGCCAGCGGATTAGCGGGAGGGTCAAATACGCAGTATTTT
>-|TRBV19|TRBJ2-5|-
CASRVRGQETQYF
TGTGCCAGTAGAGTTAGGGGACAAGAGACCCAGTACTTC
>TRBD2|TRBV4-3|TRBJ2-1|-
CASSQGYRTSGLDEQFF
TGCGCCAGCAGCCAAGGGTATCGGACTAGCGGGTTAGATGAGCAGTTCTTC
>TRBD1|TRBV9|TRBJ1-5|once
CASSVGTVHQPQHF
TGTGCCAGCAGCGTTGGGACAGTTCATCAGCCCCAGCATTTT
>-|TRBV19|TRBJ1-1|-
CASRTPGDMNTEAFF
TGTGCCAGTAGGACCCCAGGGGACATGAACACTGAAGCTTTCTTT
>-|TRBV28|TRBJ1-1|once
CASSLRGTEAFF
TGTGCCAGCAGTTTGCGGGGAACTGAAGCTTTCTTT
>TRBD2|TRBV9|TRBJ2-1|-
CASSPVGTSGYNEQFF
TGTGCCAGCAGCCCCGTGGGGACTAGCGGGTACAATGAGCAGTTCTTC
>TRBD1|TRBV4-3|TRBJ2-7|-
CASSQWVGTGNSYEQYF
TGCGCCAGCAGCCAGTGGGTCGGGACAGGGAATTCCTACGAGCAGTACTTC
>TRBD1|TRBV28|TRBJ1-5|-
CASSFGGQGGQPQHF
TGTGCCAGCAGTTTTGGTGGACAGGGAGGTCAGCCCCAGCATTTT
>TRBD1|TRBV5-4|TRBJ1-6|few
CASSVDRVRSNSPLHF
TGTGCCAGCAGCGTGGACAGGGTGCGTTCTAATTCACCCCTCCACTTT
>-|TRBV5-6|TRBJ1-2|-
CASSLGGPYYGYTF
TGTGCCAGCAGCTTGGGGGGGCCGTACTATGGCTACACCTTC
>TRBD1|TRBV4-3|TRBJ2-5|-
CASSHRDRPGETQYF
TGCGCCAGCAGCCATAGGGACAGGCCGGGGGAGACCCAGTACTTC
>TRBD2|TRBV4-1|TRBJ2-5|-
CASSASGVETQYF
TGCGCCAGCAGCGCTAGCGGGGTGGAGACCCAGTACTTC
>TRBD2|TRBV19|TRBJ2-5|-
CASSIIGPAGGPQYF
TGTGCCAGTAGTATAATAGGGCCAGCGGGAGGGCCCCAGTACTTC
>-|TRBV20-1|TRBJ2-1|few
CSASRISEQFF
TGCAGTGCCTCTAGGATCAGTGAGCAGTTCTTC
>TRBD2|TRBV6-4|TRBJ2-3|-
CASSDSGRATDTQYF
TGTGCCAGCAGTGACTCCGGGAGGGCCACAGATACGCAGTATTTT
>-|TRBV5-4|TRBJ2-1|-
CASSLVGGGNNEQFF
TGTGCCAGCAGCTTAGTCGGCGGAGGGAACAATGAGCAGTTCTTC
>-|TRBV19|TRBJ2-1|-
CASSIDTTGEQFF
TGTGCCAGTAGTATAGACACCACGGGTGAGCAGTTCTTC
>TRBD1|TRBV10-3|TRBJ2-7|-
CAISEPGQGYHEQYF
TGTGCCATCAGTGAGCCGGGACAGGGTTACCACGAGCAGTACTTC
>-|TRBV18|TRBJ2-7|-
CASSPPTVSYEQYF
TGTGCCAGCTCACCCCCGACAGTGTCCTACGAGCAGTACTTC
>-|TRBV5-5|TRBJ1-5|-
CASSFRRDQPQHF
TGTGCCAGCAGCTTCCGGAGGGATCAGCCCCAGCATTTT
>-|TRBV6-5|TRBJ1-1|few
CASSYRAGTEAFF
TGTGCCAGCAGTTACAGGGCGGGCACTGAAGCTTTCTTT
>TRBD2|TRBV9|TRBJ2-3|-
CASSSHDQRGATDTQYF
TGTGCCAGCAGCTCCCACGACCAGCGGGGCGCCACAGATACGCAGTATTTT
>TRBD1|TRBV7-3|TRBJ1-1|-
CASGNTGDTEAFF
TGTGCCAGCGGTAACACAGGGGACACTGAAGCTTTCTTT
>-|TRBV28|TRBJ2-5|-
CASSLRRLGRETQYF
TGTGCCAGCAGTCTGAGGAGGCTTGGGAGAGAGACCCAGTACTTC
>-|TRBV6-5|TRBJ1-5|few
CASSYSRGSNQPQHF
TGTGCCAGCAGCTATTCCAGGGGTAGCAATCAGCCCCAGCATTTT
>-|TRBV29-1|TRBJ1-2|-
CSVVGANYGYTF
TGCAGCGTTGTAGGGGCTAACTATGGCTACACCTTC
>TRBD2|TRBV7-9|TRBJ2-3|once
CASSLASGRGTDTQYF
TGTGCCAGCAGCTTAGCCAGCGGGAGGGGCACAGATACGCAGTATTTT
>-|TRBV28|TRBJ2-3|once
CASSLVATDTQYF
TGTGCCAGCAGTCTGGTAGCAACGGATACGCAGTATTTT
>-|TRBV9|TRBJ2-7|-
CASSPRGSGGISYEQYF
TGTGCCAGCAGCCCCCGTGGTAGCGGCGGTATCTCCTACGAGCAGTACTTC
>-|TRBV5-4|TRBJ1-2|once
CASSSIQGPYGYTF
TGTGCCAGCAGCTCTATACAGGGACCCTATGGCTACACCTTC
>-|TRBV18|TRBJ2-3|-
CASSPPASDTQYF
TGTGCCAGCTCACCACCGGCCTCGGATACGCAGTATTTT
>TRBD2|TRBV19|TRBJ2-1|-
CASSLAGGPYNEQFF
TGTGCCAGTAGCCTAGCGGGAGGGCCCTACAATGAGCAGTTCTTC
>TRBD1|TRBV9|TRBJ1-6|-
CASSVGRDRDAYNSPLHF
TGTGCCAGCAGCGTAGGCCGGGACAGGGACGCCTATAATTCACCCCTCCACTTT
>-|TRBV5-6|TRBJ1-6|-
CASSLAGNSPLHF
TGTGCCAGCAGCTTGGCGGGAAATTCACCCCTCCACTTT
>TRBD1|TRBV28|TRBJ2-7|-
CASSSPGQGSEEQYF
TGTGCCAGCAGCAGCCCGGGACAGGGGTCGGAAGAGCAGTACTTC
>-|TRBV4-3|TRBJ2-2|-
CASSQDPAAGELFF
TGCGCCAGCAGCCAAGATCCGGCGGCCGGGGAGCTGTTTTTT
>TRBD1|TRBV19|TRBJ1-5|-
CASNLGGASNQPQHF
TGTGCCAGCAACCTAGGGGGCGCGAGCAATCAGCCCCAGCATTTT
>-|TRBV6-1|TRBJ2-6|-
CASSEVRGTGANVLTF
TGTGCCAGCAGTGAAGTACGGGGAACTGGGGCCAACGTCCTGACTTTC
>TRBD1|TRBV7-2|TRBJ2-2|-
CASSPGTGWNTGELFF
TGTGCCAGCAGCCCAGGGACAGGGTGGAACACCGGGGAGCTGTTTTTT
>-|TRBV2|TRBJ2-3|-
CASFLEGTDTQYF
TGTGCCAGCTTTCTCGAGGGAACAGATACGCAGTATTTT
>TRBD1|TRBV10-3|TRBJ1-2|-
CAISERTHRGLFF
TGTGCCATCAGTGAACGGACCCACAGGGGTCTTTTCTTC
>-|TRBV20-1|TRBJ1-2|once
CSLTPPYTF
TGCAGTCTCACTCCACCATACACCTTC
>TRBD2|TRBV4-2|TRBJ2-3|-
CASTAASGYTDTQYF
TGTGCCAGCACGGCGGCTAGCGGATACACAGATACGCAGTATTTT
>-|TRBV7-2|TRBJ2-3|-
CASSKASKDTQYF
TGTGCCAGCAGCAAAGCATCGAAAGATACGCAGTATTTT
>-|TRBV21-1|TRBJ2-5|-
CASTELTGGETQYF
TGTGCCAGCACCGAACTAACAGGGGGAGAGACCCAGTACTTC
>-|TRBV10-3|TRBJ2-1|-
CAVGGSGTLRNEQFF
TGTGCCGTAGGAGGTTCCGGGACACTACGCAATGAGCAGTTCTTC